The next 11 T cell receptor beta chains were all read from a single sample in a study of molecular identifiers for immune sequencing clone quantification. TCRdb re-derived calls from the PCR reads in MiXCR, one entry per CDR3 protein. Of nearly 650,000 distinct CDR3 sequences listed, 25% were seen once; the top ten hold 0.7% to 0.95%. The source material was naive CD8+ T cells from blood, with Jurkat cell RNA spiked in. Subset defined: FACS-sorted CD8+CD4-CCR7+CD45RA+ naive T cells. Receptor source: a human donor in good health. Some libraries in this study had Jurkat cell RNA spiked in.

This clonotype was detected ten times or more. This chain connects TRBV20-1 to TRBJ2-5, with 7 positions matching TRBD2. J lost 4 bases, V lost 5 bases, and 13 bases had no gene match. Per the germline V gene, CDR1 is DFQATT and CDR2 is SNEGSKA (reference sequence). The CDR3 totals 15 residues. The CDR3 sequence: CSAWFVRGGVETQYF. DNA for the CDR3: TGCAGTGCTTGGTTCGTCCGGGGAGGGGTAGAGACCCAGTACTTC.

The J gene is TRBJ2-5, the V gene TRBV20-1, with a possible D match to TRBD1 (6 bases). Germline loops: CDR1 DFQATT, CDR2 SNEGSKA (reference sequence). The CDR3 has 16 amino acids. V lost 0 bases and J lost 0, with 14 bases in between. CDR3 nucleotides: TGCAGTGCTAGAGATGAGGATTGGGACAACCAAGAGACCCAGTACTTC. Protein product: CSARDEDWDNQETQYF.

This clonotype has at least ten counts. This sequence joins TRBV19 and TRBJ1-3; 7 positions agree with TRBD1. The CDR3 runs to 15 residues. After removal of 3 bases from V and 1 base from J, the junction contained 3 bases not matched to a gene. Per germline, CDR1 LNHDA and CDR2 SQIVND (reference sequence). CDR3 sequence reads: CASSIGTASGNTIYF. CDR3 nucleotides: TGTGCCAGTAGTATTGGGACAGCGTCTGGAAACACCATATATTTT. The entire variable domain, with the rest obtained from reference TRBV19 and TRBJ1-3, is as follows: DGGITQSPKYLFRKEGQNVTLSCEQNLNHDAMYWYRQDPGQGLRLIYYSQIVNDFQKGDIAEGYSVSREKKESFPLTVTSAQKNPTAFYLCASSIGTASGNTIYFGEGSWLTVV.

Ten or more counts support this clonotype. The chain couples TRBV2 to TRBJ2-3; 7 bases are shared with TRBD2. CDR1 SNHLY and CDR2 FYNNEI come from the germline V gene. This CDR3 is 16 amino acids long. V shed 5 bases and J 5 bases; nucleotides not matched to a gene: 13. Here the CDR3 reads CASSRGGSEARDTQYF. CDR3 DNA: TGTGCCAGCAGTCGCGGCGGGAGCGAAGCTCGAGATACGCAGTATTTT. Combining the CDR3 with reference TRBV2 and TRBJ2-3 gives the whole variable domain EPEVTQTPSHQVTQMGQEVILRCVPISNHLYFYWYRQILGQKVEFLVSFYNNEISEKSEIFDDQFSVERPDGSNFTLKIRSTKLEDSAMYFCASSRGGSEARDTQYFGPGTRLTVL.

This clonotype was recorded many times. The CDR3 loop is CAWSITGYVLTF. The CDR3 coding sequence is TGTGCCTGGAGTATTACCGGGTATGTCCTGACTTTC. The chain carries TRBV30 and TRBJ2-6, with D uncertain. Germline CDR1 reads GTSNPN; CDR2 reads SVGIG (reference sequence). V gave up 2 bases and J gave up 13 bases, with 12 bases separating them. This CDR3 is built from 12 residues.

This clonotype was counted between two and nine times. The chain couples TRBV11-3 to TRBJ1-4; 8 nucleotides align to TRBD1. The CDR3 contains 16 residues. The germline V gene encodes CDR1 SGHNT and CDR2 YENEEA. V lost 4 bases and J lost 7; bases outside the gene matches: 11. CDR3 region: CASSSPGTGVGEKLFF. The CDR3, as DNA: TGTGCCAGCAGCTCCCCCGGGACAGGAGTTGGTGAAAAACTGTTTTTT.

This sequence joins TRBV29-1 and TRBJ2-1; D is undetermined. The V gene lost 7 bases and the J gene lost 5 bases, with 18 bases spanning the gap. CDR3 length equals 14 residues. Germline loops: CDR1 SQVTM, CDR2 ANQGSEA. CDR3 sequence reads: CSGRGSTVNNEQFF. CDR3 in DNA: TGCAGCGGTAGAGGATCAACCGTCAACAATGAGCAGTTCTTC.

This clonotype occurred a few times. The CDR3 nucleotides read TGTGCCAGCAGCCCGACGGGGCAACATCAGCCCCAGCATTTT. Protein: CASSPTGQHQPQHF. V usage is TRBV27 and J usage is TRBJ1-5; D may be TRBD1 (5 bases). V was clipped by 6 bases and J by 5 bases, with 14 bases between them. Germline V CDR1 and CDR2: MNHEY, SMNVEV (reference sequence). This CDR3 region has 14 residues.

This clonotype was seen repeatedly, ten times or more. V gene TRBV28 combines with J gene TRBJ2-7; weak D call: TRBD2 (6 bases). Germline CDR1 reads MDHEN; CDR2 reads SYDVKM. Trimming stripped 3 bases from V and 6 bases from J, with 18 bases between. The CDR3 has 15 amino acids. As DNA, the CDR3 is TGTGCCAGCAGTTTCCTTGCGATAGCGGCGCCCGAGCAGTACTTC. Translating it yields CASSFLAIAAPEQYF.

On this clonotype: One base away lies a much larger clone, so this may be a sequencing read error. For the CDR3, the DNA is TGCAGCGTTGGTCCGACTAGCACAGATACGCAGTATTTT. Protein product: CSVGPTSTDTQYF. The chain combines TRBV29-1 with TRBJ2-3; D call uncertain. This CDR3 has 13 amino acids. The V gene's germline CDR1 is SQVTM and CDR2 ANQGSEA. Between the trimmed V and J ends, which lost 4 bases and 0 bases, there was a span of 8 bases.

The CDR3 here is CASSVAGGKTDTQYF. CDR3 sequence (DNA): TGTGCCAGCAGCGTAGCAGGGGGCAAAACAGATACGCAGTATTTT. The chain links TRBV9 to TRBJ2-3; 8 nucleotides align to TRBD1. The V and J ends lost 0 bases and 3 bases, in that order; junction bases with no gene match: 3. The CDR3 is 15 residues long. Germline V gives CDR1 SGDLS, CDR2 YYNGEE.